The 9 T cell receptor beta chains reported below all come from one sample, sequenced in a study of blood T cell repertoires in COVID-19 (TCRdb year 2020). Library generation was performed with the immunoSEQ multiplex PCR assay. As stored in TCRdb, this immuneACCESS dataset retains in-frame rearrangements with V and J assigned. A fraction of the clones does not appear; measured against another copy, unresolved V genes explain less than half of the discrepancy, and the remainder lacks a known reason. For this sample there are some 300,000 clones; 90% appear just once. The biggest ten clones account for 3.5% to 5% of the sample. Sample: PBMCs or T cells enriched from blood (not recorded which). The receptors originated from a woman aged 18 to 35 with acute COVID-19.

The chain couples TRBV29-1 to TRBJ1-2; possibly TRBD1 for D (6 bases). Deletions cut 4 bases from V and 4 bases from J, with 10 bases between. From germline, CDR1 is SQVTM and CDR2 ANQGSEA. The CDR3 is made up of 12 amino acids. This chain's CDR3 is CSVVSRGYGYTF. The CDR3 bases are TGCAGCGTTGTTTCCAGGGGCTATGGCTACACCTTC.

The chain carries TRBV11-2 and TRBJ2-3; 13 bases align to TRBD2. V lost 5 bases to trimming and J lost 6 bases; unmatched junction nucleotides: 8. This CDR3 has 16 residues. Germline assignment: CDR1 SGHAT and CDR2 FQNNGV. In DNA form, the CDR3 reads TGTGCCAGCAGCACCCGGACTAGCGGGAGAGGGGATACGCAGTATTTT. This encodes CASSTRTSGRGDTQYF.

V usage is TRBV10-3 and J usage is TRBJ2-1; 11 bases map to TRBD2. Germline CDR1 is ENHRY and CDR2 is SYGVKD. Losses at the gene ends were 10 bases for V and 7 bases for J; bases not matched to a gene: 12. The CDR3 covers 15 residues. The CDR3 DNA reads TGTGCCAGCCATAGCGGGAGGGCTGGTAAGAATGAGCAGTTCTTC. Translated: CASHSGRAGKNEQFF.

Written as DNA, the CDR3 is TGCGCCAGCAGCTGGGCGGCGGGAGTCAGTGGAGATACGCAGTATTTT. Amino acid sequence: CASSWAAGVSGDTQYF. The chain employs TRBV5-1 and TRBJ2-3, with 7 bases lining up with TRBD2. CDR1 and CDR2 (germline): SGHRS, YFSETQ. V was clipped by 3 bases and J by 5 bases; unmatched bases: 12. CDR3 length: 16 residues. Supplemented by reference TRBV5-1 and TRBJ2-3, the full variable domain reads KAGVTQTPRYLIKTRGQQVTLSCSPISGHRSVSWYQQTPGQGLQFLFEYFSETQRNKGNFPGRFSGRQFSNSRSEMNVSTLELGDSALYLCASSWAAGVSGDTQYFGPGTRLTVL.

The J gene is TRBJ1-1, the V gene TRBV28, with D possibly TRBD1 on 6 matching bases. Per the germline V gene, CDR1 is MDHEN and CDR2 is SYDVKM. CDR3 size: 13 residues. V gave up 7 bases and J gave up 5 bases, with 14 bases separating them. The CDR3 DNA follows: TGTGCCAGCAAGGCGGGGGGGCGGACTGAAGCTTTCTTT. This encodes CASKAGGRTEAFF.

This clone occurred once. The V call is TRBV7-3, the J call TRBJ1-1; the D gene is possibly TRBD1 (5 bases). Looked up from germline, CDR1 is SGHTA and CDR2 is FQGTGA. Trimming shortened V by 2 bases and J by 4 bases, and 14 bases separated the two germline ends. The CDR3 contains 15 residues. The CDR3 bases are TGTGCCAGCAGCTTAGGGGCCGCGGCGATCACTGAAGCTTTCTTT. Translating it yields CASSLGAAAITEAFF. Full variable domain (missing parts from reference TRBV7-3 and TRBJ1-1): GAGVSQTPSNKVTEKGKYVELRCDPISGHTALYWYRQSLGQGPEFLIYFQGTGAADDSGLPNDRFFAVRPEGSVSTLKIQRTERGDSAVYLCASSLGAAAITEAFFGQGTRLTVV.

This clone appeared once. The chain combines TRBV28 with TRBJ1-5; tentative D call: TRBD1 (6 bases). CDR3 length: 16 amino acids. CDR1 is MDHEN and CDR2 is SYDVKM in the germline V gene. With 6 bases removed from V and 0 bases from J, the gap between germline ends came to 15 bases. CDR3 sequence reads: CASSRGLGASNQPQHF. As DNA, the CDR3 is TGTGCCAGCAGCCGAGGATTGGGGGCTAGCAATCAGCCCCAGCATTTT. Filled out from reference TRBV28 and TRBJ1-5, the complete variable domain reads DVKVTQSSRYLVKRTGEKVFLECVQDMDHENMFWYRQDPGLGLRLIYFSYDVKMKEKGDIPEGYSVSREKKERFSLILESASTNQTSMYLCASSRGLGASNQPQHFGDGTRLSIL.

V gene TRBV5-1 combines with J gene TRBJ2-7; 7 bases are shared with TRBD1. From germline, CDR1 is SGHRS and CDR2 YFSETQ. This CDR3 contains 14 residues. Unmatched junction bases numbered 10, after V lost 5 bases and J lost 5 bases. CDR3 DNA: TGCGCCAGCAGGCCCGAAGGGGGCATGGACGAGCAGTACTTC. This gives the protein CASRPEGGMDEQYF.

The chain combines TRBV24-1 with TRBJ2-2, with TRBD2 matching over 12 bases. Germline-derived CDR1 and CDR2 are KGHDR and SFDVKD. Trimming at V came to 0 bases and at J to 0 bases, leaving 7 bases not matched to a gene. This CDR3 has 20 residues. The CDR3 loop is CATSDLIGLAGLTNTGELFF. DNA for the CDR3: TGTGCCACCAGTGATTTGATCGGACTAGCGGGACTAACGAACACCGGGGAGCTGTTTTTT.